These T cell receptor beta chains were read from a single sample in a study of vaccination and CD4 T cells after COVID-19. From the PCR reads, TCRdb called clonotypes with MiXCR, one entry per CDR3 protein. Here the sample spans around 12,000 distinct CDR3 sequences, roughly 36% being singletons. Antigen specificity for these receptors is unknown. Sequencing input: cultured CD4+ T cells from blood. The receptors derive from a human donor with COVID-19. Both conserved end residues are part of each CDR3. A D gene is named only where the DNA matches it firmly. For some rows the clone size is stated as once, few or many, or as a class when expanded; others skip it.

V,D,J,size,DNA,CDR3
TRBV4-2,NA,TRBJ1-5,few,TGTGCCAGCAGCCAAGACAATTGGGGAGCAGGGTGGGTGCAGCCCCAGCATTTT,CASSQDNWGAGWVQPQHF
TRBV6-2/TRBV6-3,NA,TRBJ2-1,NA,TGTGCCAGCAGTGATCCGGCAAGTTCGGTCTTC,CASSDPASSVF
TRBV27,NA,TRBJ1-6,NA,TGTGCCAGCAGTTTCCCAGGGAATTCACCCCTCCACTTT,CASSFPGNSPLHF
TRBV10-1,NA,TRBJ2-2,few,TGCGCCAGCAGTGATCTTACAGACTACACCGGGGAGCTGTTTTTT,CASSDLTDYTGELFF
TRBV5-1,NA,TRBJ2-1,NA,TGCGCCAGCAGTCTTCCCACAGGGACCTACAATGAGCAGTTCTTC,CASSLPTGTYNEQFF
TRBV5-1,NA,TRBJ2-2,NA,TGCGCCAGCAGCTTGGATATGGCCGGGGAGCTGTTTTTT,CASSLDMAGELFF
TRBV6-1,NA,TRBJ2-3,NA,TGTGCCAGCAGTACGACTAGATCGGGCCCCGCGGTCAGAGATACGCAGTATTTT,CASSTTRSGPAVRDTQYF
TRBV20-1,NA,TRBJ1-5,few,TGCAGTGCTAGAAGGGACAGCAATCAGCCCCAGCATTTT,CSARRDSNQPQHF
TRBV5-4,NA,TRBJ1-4,once,TGTGCCAGCAGCCTGGGGAGGCGTGGCGGGGATGAAAAACTGTTTTTT,CASSLGRRGGDEKLFF
TRBV10-1,NA,TRBJ2-7,NA,TGCGCCAGCAGTGAGACGGGTGGCTCCTACGAGCAGTACTTC,CASSETGGSYEQYF
TRBV6-2/TRBV6-3,TRBD1,TRBJ1-2,NA,TGTGCCGTTCGAGGGGACAGAGGACGCTATGGCTACACCTTC,CAVRGDRGRYGYTF
TRBV6-1,TRBD1,TRBJ1-1,few,TGTGCCAGCAGCCAGGACAGGACTGAAGCTTTCTTT,CASSQDRTEAFF
TRBV7-2,NA,TRBJ2-7,few,TGTGCCAGCAGCTTAGCGGGACTTGAGCAGTACTTC,CASSLAGLEQYF
TRBV7-8,NA,TRBJ1-5,NA,TGTGCCAGCAGCTTAAGAGGGATCAGCAATCAGCCCCAGCATTTT,CASSLRGISNQPQHF
TRBV25-1,NA,TRBJ1-2,NA,TGTGCCAGCAGTGAACAAGGGGGGGGATATGGCTACACCTTC,CASSEQGGGYGYTF
TRBV6-1,TRBD1,TRBJ1-5,few,TGTGCCAGCAGTGAAGAAGGGGGCGGGCAGCCCCAGCATTTT,CASSEEGGGQPQHF
TRBV28,NA,TRBJ2-5,few,TGTGCCAGCAGTTCCCAGGGGCTCGGGGGGCAAGAGACCCAGTACTTC,CASSSQGLGGQETQYF
TRBV11-2,TRBD2,TRBJ2-3,NA,TGTGCCAGCAGCCCAAGAGGGACTAGCGGGGGGATGGTGGATACGCAGTATTTT,CASSPRGTSGGMVDTQYF
TRBV6-5,NA,TRBJ1-1,NA,TGTGCCAGCAGTTACGTGTTTTTCGGCCTGAACACTGAAGCTTTCTTT,CASSYVFFGLNTEAFF
TRBV12-3/TRBV12-4,NA,TRBJ1-1,few,TGTGCCAGCAGTGCCGACAGGCTCCTGGGAGCTTTCTTT,CASSADRLLGAFF
TRBV15,TRBD1,TRBJ1-2,NA,TGTGCCACCAGCAGGGCCGGGACAGACTATGGCTACACCTTC,CATSRAGTDYGYTF
TRBV6-2/TRBV6-3,NA,TRBJ2-5,NA,TGTGCCAGCAGTTACCGTACCGAGGGGTTCCAAGAGACCCAGTACTTC,CASSYRTEGFQETQYF
TRBV20-1,NA,TRBJ1-4,NA,TGCAGTGCTTGGACGGAGTATGAAAAACTGTTTTTT,CSAWTEYEKLFF
TRBV18,NA,TRBJ1-2,NA,TGTGCCAGCTCATCGTTTAACAGGGATGGCTACACCTTC,CASSSFNRDGYTF
TRBV7-9,NA,TRBJ1-3,NA,TGTGCCAGCAGCCCGATAGCGGGGAACTCTGGAAACACCATATATTTT,CASSPIAGNSGNTIYF
TRBV9,NA,TRBJ2-5,NA,TGTGCCAGCAGCGCTGGACTTAGTTTGGAGACCCAGTACTTC,CASSAGLSLETQYF
TRBV6-5,NA,TRBJ1-2,medium-sized,TGTGCCAGCAGTTACTCGCAACGCCAGGCATATGGCTACACCTTC,CASSYSQRQAYGYTF
TRBV7-3,TRBD1,TRBJ1-1,NA,TGTGCCAGCAGCTCGAAGACAGGGGGAGGGACTGAAGCTTTCTTT,CASSSKTGGGTEAFF
TRBV20-1,TRBD1,TRBJ1-5,few,TGCAGTGCTAGTGTAGGTCAGGGGGATCAGCCCCAGCATTTT,CSASVGQGDQPQHF
TRBV6-1,NA,TRBJ1-1,NA,TGTGCCAGCAACCGAGGCGGCGGGGAAGCTTTCTTT,CASNRGGGEAFF
TRBV6-1,NA,TRBJ2-7,few,TGTGCCAGCAGCCCCCTTACAGGGAAACGCGAGCAGTACTTC,CASSPLTGKREQYF
TRBV5-1,NA,TRBJ2-5,few,TGCGCCAGCAGCGACACAAGGACGGAGACCCAGTACTTC,CASSDTRTETQYF
TRBV20-1,NA,TRBJ2-3,NA,TGCAGTGCTAGAGATAATAGGGGCACTAGCACAGATACGCAGTATTTT,CSARDNRGTSTDTQYF
TRBV6-1,NA,TRBJ1-5,NA,TGTGCCAGCAGGCCGGGGCCCCCTAGCAATCAGCCCCAGCATTTT,CASRPGPPSNQPQHF
TRBV28,NA,TRBJ1-2,NA,TGTGCCAGCACGGCGGAGGGTTGGGAGGGCTATGGCTACACCTTC,CASTAEGWEGYGYTF
TRBV7-2,NA,TRBJ1-6,NA,TGTGCCAGCAGCTTAGAGGGGACTTCACCCCTCCACTTT,CASSLEGTSPLHF
TRBV5-1,TRBD2,TRBJ2-7,NA,TGCGCCAGCAGCTTGCTGAAGCTAGCGGGGGGCGCGGACGAGCAGTACTTC,CASSLLKLAGGADEQYF
TRBV20-1,NA,TRBJ1-5,few,TGCAGTGCTAGAGATGGTAGCGGCAGGGGCGGGAATCAGCCCCAGCATTTT,CSARDGSGRGGNQPQHF
TRBV20-1,NA,TRBJ1-2,NA,TGCAGTGCTAGATTTTCGGGGAGCTACACCTTC,CSARFSGSYTF
TRBV18,TRBD2,TRBJ2-7,NA,TGTGCCAGCTCTCAATCACCGGGACTAGCGGGTTCCTACGAGCAGTACTTC,CASSQSPGLAGSYEQYF
TRBV20-1,NA,TRBJ2-2,NA,TGCAGTGCTCCCGGACCTCGAATGGATCTCGGGGAGCTGTTTTTT,CSAPGPRMDLGELFF
TRBV7-9,TRBD1,TRBJ2-7,few,TGTGCCAGCAGCTTAATGGGACAGGGGATCTACGAGCAGTACTTC,CASSLMGQGIYEQYF
TRBV6-1,TRBD1,TRBJ1-6,few,TGTGCCAGCCAAGGGACAGGGCTGGGCTCCTATAATTCACCCCTCCACTTT,CASQGTGLGSYNSPLHF
TRBV27,NA,TRBJ2-1,few,TGTGCCAGCAGTTTGAGGTGGGGGGCCCACAATGAGCAGTTCTTC,CASSLRWGAHNEQFF
TRBV19,NA,TRBJ1-2,few,TGTGCCAGTAGTATACTGGGAGTCAACTATGGCTACACCTTC,CASSILGVNYGYTF
TRBV6-1,NA,TRBJ1-3,NA,TGTGCCAGCAGATTGGACGCCCGGGGCTCTGGAAACACCATATATTTT,CASRLDARGSGNTIYF